These 30 T cell receptor beta chains were sequenced from one sample in a study of early T cells in non-severe SARS-CoV-2 infection. A single record per CDR3 protein comes from TCRdb applying MiXCR to the 5' RACE reads. This table has 90,000 to 120,000 distinct CDR3 sequences, approximately 12% appearing once. Sequencing used whole blood. All receptors derive from an adult who was a healthcare worker with PCR-confirmed SARS-CoV-2 infection or an uninfected control (not recorded which).

The sample holds a few counts of this clonotype. This rearrangement joins TRBV20-1 to TRBJ1-2, with 7 bases lining up with TRBD1. The CDR3 has 13 residues. Germline CDR1 is DFQATT and CDR2 is SNEGSKA (reference sequence). J was trimmed by 3 bases and V by 4 bases; bases with no gene match: 5. The CDR3 spells CSATVQGDYGYTF. Here the CDR3 DNA reads TGCAGTGCTACAGTCCAGGGGGACTATGGCTACACCTTC.

This clonotype was seen more than once but under ten times. The rearrangement joins TRBV20-1 to TRBJ2-2; TRBD2 matches 8 bases. The CDR3 has 14 residues. V lost 3 bases, J lost 4 bases, and 4 bases stayed unmatched. Germline V lookup: CDR1 DFQATT, CDR2 SNEGSKA (reference sequence). CDR3 sequence reads: CSARSGSPTGELFF. DNA for the CDR3: TGCAGTGCTAGGAGCGGGAGCCCCACCGGGGAGCTGTTTTTT.

This clonotype has ten or more counts. The chain has TRBV5-1 and TRBJ2-7; D is unresolved. V lost 5 bases and J lost 4, with 7 bases in between. CDR3 length: 11 residues. Germline CDR1 and CDR2: SGHRS and YFSETQ. The CDR3: CASRYAYEQYF. CDR3 bases: TGCGCCAGCAGATATGCGTACGAGCAGTACTTC.

The genes are TRBV7-2 and TRBJ2-6, with D perhaps TRBD1 (6 bases). Germline-derived CDR1 and CDR2 are SGHTA and FQGNSA. The CDR3 length is 15 residues. V dropped 5 bases and J dropped 2 bases, with 10 bases sitting between them. The CDR3 spells CASSLRTAGANVLTF. The DNA for the CDR3 is TGTGCCAGCAGCCTACGGACAGCTGGGGCCAACGTCCTGACTTTC. Based on the CDR3 plus reference TRBV7-2 and TRBJ2-6, the full variable domain is GAGVSQSPSNKVTEKGKDVELRCDPISGHTALYWYRQSLGQGLEFLIYFQGNSAPDKSGLPSDRFSAERTGGSVSTLTIQRTQQEDSAVYLCASSLRTAGANVLTFGAGSRLTVL.

This chain joins TRBV18 and TRBJ1-1, with TRBD1 matching over 10 bases. The CDR3 has 16 residues. V shed 4 bases, J shed 1 base, and the junction held 6 bases outside the gene matches. The V gene's germline CDR1 is KGHSH and CDR2 LQKENI. The DNA for the CDR3 is TGTGCCAGCTCACTAGGGACAGGGGAAGGGAACACTGAAGCTTTCTTT. Translation: CASSLGTGEGNTEAFF. Variable domain in full (rest from reference TRBV18 and TRBJ1-1): NAGVMQNPRHLVRRRGQEARLRCSPMKGHSHVYWYRQLPEEGLKFMVYLQKENIIDESGMPKERFSAEFPKEGPSILRIQQVVRGDSAAYFCASSLGTGEGNTEAFFGQGTRLTVV.

About this clonotype itself: It may be a read error: a sequence one base away is much more abundant. This sequence joins TRBV7-9 and TRBJ2-7, with D maybe TRBD2 (5 bases). Germline CDR1 is SEHNR and CDR2 is FQNEAQ (reference sequence). This CDR3 comprises 18 residues. The CDR3 loop is CVSSPDRRLALAHYEQYF. The CDR3 DNA reads TGTGTCAGCAGCCCCGACCGGCGGCTAGCCTTAGCCCACTACGAGCAGTACTTC.

In its sample, this clonotype was seen a few times. The rearrangement uses TRBV18 and TRBJ2-3; the match to TRBD2 covers 7 bases. The V gene end was trimmed by 2 bases and the J gene end by 5 bases; junction bases not matched to a gene: 10. Germline assignment: CDR1 KGHSH and CDR2 LQKENI. This CDR3 is built from 16 residues. This chain's CDR3 is CASSPWGTTSLDTQYF. The CDR3 DNA follows: TGTGCCAGCTCACCATGGGGGACTACTTCTTTAGATACGCAGTATTTT.

This clonotype was seen at least ten times. The gene calls are TRBV10-3 and TRBJ2-1; 7 positions match TRBD2. Germline V CDR1 and CDR2: ENHRY, SYGVKD. The CDR3 consists of 15 residues. Trimming at V came to 8 bases and at J to 7 bases, leaving 14 bases not matched to a gene. The CDR3 spells CAIAPLAAEGNEQFF. CDR3 nucleotides: TGTGCCATCGCCCCTCTAGCGGCGGAAGGGAATGAGCAGTTCTTC.

This clonotype was found a few times. The rearrangement links TRBV20-1 to TRBJ1-2; D remains ambiguous. This CDR3 region has 14 residues. In germline, CDR1 is DFQATT, CDR2 SNEGSKA (reference sequence). Trimming stripped 3 bases from V and 4 bases from J, with 15 bases between. The CDR3 loop is CSASLRHPIYGYTF. CDR3 nucleotide sequence: TGCAGTGCTAGCCTCAGACACCCCATCTATGGCTACACCTTC.

This sequence joins TRBV6-5 and TRBJ1-4; D is possibly TRBD1 (5 bases). This CDR3 is built from 16 residues. V was shortened by 0 bases and J by 5 bases, with 13 bases between the two germline ends. Germline V gives CDR1 MNHEY, CDR2 SVGAGI. DNA for the CDR3: TGTGCCAGCAGTTACTCGCCGGGGCCCACGAATGAAAAACTGTTTTTT. Translated: CASSYSPGPTNEKLFF.

This clonotype was counted only a few times. The J gene is TRBJ2-7, the V gene TRBV6-2 or TRBV6-3, with 7 bases lining up with TRBD1. This CDR3 is 14 amino acids long. Germline V lookup: CDR1 MNHEY, CDR2 SVGEGT. V gave up 6 bases and J gave up 7 bases; unmatched junction bases: 12. CDR3 DNA sequence: TGTGCCAGCAGGCCGACAGGGCCCATCCGAGAGCAGTACTTC. Amino acid sequence: CASRPTGPIREQYF.

The rearrangement uses TRBV4-1 and TRBJ2-4; maybe TRBD2 (8 bases). This CDR3 has 20 residues. Trimming cost V 0 bases and J 2 bases, with 23 bases left between them. Looked up from germline, CDR1 is MGHRA and CDR2 is YSYEKL. CDR3 loop: CASSQEGPGGLAGPKNIQYF. The CDR3 DNA follows: TGCGCCAGCAGCCAAGAAGGCCCAGGGGGTTTAGCGGGACCCAAAAACATTCAGTACTTC.

This clonotype was found a few times. The chain employs TRBV25-1 and TRBJ2-3; 7 bases align to TRBD2. Per the germline V gene, CDR1 is MGHDK and CDR2 is SYGVNS. This CDR3 has 18 amino acids. Trimming took 1 base from V and 1 from J; bases not matched to a gene: 11. For the CDR3, the DNA is TGTGCCAGCAGTGAATCGTGGGAGGGCCCGATGGGCACAGATACGCAGTATTTT. It encodes CASSESWEGPMGTDTQYF.

On this clonotype: The junction does not match germline at one end; this may be a read error. J is TRBJ2-7 and V is TRBV7-9, with D perhaps matching TRBD2 (6 bases). The germline gives CDR1 SEHNR, CDR2 FQNEAQ (reference sequence). The CDR3 totals 13 residues. CDR3 residues: CASSLEGQGGQYF. CDR3 coding DNA: TGTGCTAGCAGCTTAGAGGGGCAGGGAGGACAGTACTTC. The variable domain in full, completed from reference TRBV7-9 and TRBJ2-7, reads DTGVSQNPRHKITKRGQNVTFRCDPISEHNRLYWYRQTLGQGPEFLTYFQNEAQLEKSRLLSDRFSAERPKGSFSTLEIQRTEQGDSAMYLCASSLEGQGGQYFGPGTRLTVT.

The chain uses TRBV2 and TRBJ2-7, with 13 bases aligning to TRBD2. The V segment lost 6 bases and the J segment 4 bases; nucleotides outside the gene matches: 12. This CDR3 comprises 17 residues. The V gene's germline CDR1 is SNHLY and CDR2 FYNNEI. CDR3 residues: CASRTGTSGNQRYEQYF. The CDR3 DNA reads TGTGCCAGCAGGACCGGGACTAGCGGGAATCAAAGGTACGAGCAGTACTTC. Full variable domain (remainder filled in from reference TRBV2 and TRBJ2-7): EPEVTQTPSHQVTQMGQEVILRCVPISNHLYFYWYRQILGQKVEFLVSFYNNEISEKSEIFDDQFSVERPDGSNFTLKIRSTKLEDSAMYFCASRTGTSGNQRYEQYFGPGTRLTVT.

This clonotype was seen a few times. The chain is built from TRBV2 and TRBJ2-3, with 7 bases matching TRBD1. The V and J ends lost 5 bases and 4 bases, in that order; junction bases with no gene match: 6. CDR3 length: 14 amino acids. Looked up from germline, CDR1 is SNHLY and CDR2 is FYNNEI. CDR3 amino acids: CASSLQGQADTQYF. The DNA of the CDR3 is TGTGCCAGCAGTCTACAGGGGCAGGCAGATACGCAGTATTTT. The full variable domain, its missing parts supplied by reference TRBV2 and TRBJ2-3, is EPEVTQTPSHQVTQMGQEVILRCVPISNHLYFYWYRQILGQKVEFLVSFYNNEISEKSEIFDDQFSVERPDGSNFTLKIRSTKLEDSAMYFCASSLQGQADTQYFGPGTRLTVL.

This clonotype was counted at least ten times. The chain uses TRBV7-6 and TRBJ2-1; 12 bases are shared with TRBD2. Germline V gives CDR1 SGHVS, CDR2 FNYEAQ. J gave up 8 bases and V 1 base, and 9 bases lay outside the gene matches. The CDR3 is 17 residues long. For the CDR3, the DNA is TGTGCCAGCAGCTTAGGGTCTAGCGGGAGGGGAGCCGATGAGCAGTTCTTC. This translates into CASSLGSSGRGADEQFF.

This chain uses TRBV10-3 with TRBJ2-7; no firm D call. The CDR3 contains 12 residues. Germline CDR1 and CDR2: ENHRY and SYGVKD. Trimming stripped 5 bases from V and 0 bases from J, with 5 bases between. The CDR3 loop is CAISSPSYEQYF. The DNA for the CDR3 is TGTGCCATCAGTTCTCCCTCCTACGAGCAGTACTTC.

Ten or more counts support this clonotype. The chain is built from TRBV19 and TRBJ2-1; the D gene could be TRBD1 or TRBD2 (5 bases each). V lost 3 bases and J lost 6, with 6 bases in between. This CDR3 is built from 12 residues. Per germline, CDR1 LNHDA and CDR2 SQIVND (reference sequence). As DNA, the CDR3 is TGTGCCAGTAGTATGGGGACCAATGAGCAGTTCTTC. It yields the protein CASSMGTNEQFF.

This clonotype came up many times. The chain joins TRBV2 to TRBJ2-3, with a possible D match to TRBD2 (5 bases). The germline V gene encodes CDR1 SNHLY and CDR2 FYNNEI. This CDR3 has 14 residues. Trimming left V 6 bases short and J 1 base short, with 11 bases between. DNA of the CDR3: TGTGCCAGCAGCCCGGACGGGGGCACAGATACGCAGTATTTT. This codes for CASSPDGGTDTQYF.

This clonotype has a handful of counts. The J gene is TRBJ2-7, the V gene TRBV9; perhaps TRBD2 as D (6 bases). V lost 1 base and J 3 bases, leaving 14 bases between the germline ends. CDR3 size: 15 residues. Germline CDR1 reads SGDLS; CDR2 reads YYNGEE. The CDR3 DNA reads TGTGCCAGCAGCGTATCCGGGACTCCAGGCTACGAGCAGTACTTC. Translated, it gives CASSVSGTPGYEQYF. Full variable domain (missing parts from reference TRBV9 and TRBJ2-7): DSGVTQTPKHLITATGQRVTLRCSPRSGDLSVYWYQQSLDQGLQFLIQYYNGEERAKGNILERFSAQQFPDLHSELNLSSLELGDSALYFCASSVSGTPGYEQYFGPGTRLTVT.

In this sample, this clonotype turned up many times. The genes are TRBV5-6 and TRBJ2-1, with 10 bases identical to TRBD2. The junction had 5 bases not matched to a gene; V was cut back by 2 bases and J by 0 bases. There are 17 residues in the CDR3. Germline V gene sequence: CDR1 SGHDT, CDR2 YYEEEE. The CDR3 DNA follows: TGTGCCAGCAGCTTCCCCCCTAGCGGGAGCTCCTACAATGAGCAGTTCTTC. Residues: CASSFPPSGSSYNEQFF.

This clonotype was picked up many times. The V and J genes are TRBV6-2 or TRBV6-3 and TRBJ2-7, with D possibly being TRBD2 (5 bases). Deletions cut 4 bases from V and 0 bases from J, with 16 bases between. The CDR3 extends over 16 amino acids. Germline V CDR1 and CDR2: MNHEY, SVGEGT. The CDR3 loop is CASSSPYGLYSYEQYF. The CDR3 region has the DNA TGTGCCAGCAGTTCCCCCTACGGACTTTACTCCTACGAGCAGTACTTC.

This clonotype was counted ten times or more. J is TRBJ2-3 and V is TRBV4-1, with D perhaps given as TRBD1 or TRBD2 (5 bases each). The CDR3 runs 15 residues. V shed 2 bases and J shed 6 bases, with 15 bases lying between them. Germline values: CDR1 MGHRA, CDR2 YSYEKL. DNA for the CDR3: TGCGCCAGCAGCCAAACGGGACCACAATCCGATACGCAGTATTTT. This codes for CASSQTGPQSDTQYF.

This clonotype was observed many times. J is TRBJ2-3 and V is TRBV7-2; D gene ambiguous. The CDR3 spans 12 residues. CDR1 SGHTA and CDR2 FQGNSA come from the germline V gene. Trimming took 0 bases from V and 7 from J, leaving 5 bases between them. DNA of the CDR3: TGTGCCAGCAGCTTAGCGCTAAATACGCAGTATTTT. Its translation is CASSLALNTQYF.

Remarks on this clonotype: The germline gene is not matched at one end of the junction; a read error may be the cause. The chain combines TRBV28 with TRBJ2-3; 9 bases are shared with TRBD2. Germline lookup yields CDR1 MDHEN and CDR2 SYDVKM. This CDR3 has 15 residues. The CDR3 loop reads CASSLAGIPTDTRYF. CDR3 sequence (DNA): TGTGCCAGCAGTCTAGCGGGGATCCCCACAGATACGCGGTATTTT.

The chain uses TRBV20-1 and TRBJ2-2; D gene unclear. Germline V lookup: CDR1 DFQATT, CDR2 SNEGSKA (reference sequence). V lost 1 base and J 8 bases, leaving 5 bases between the germline ends. The CDR3 is 11 residues long. Here the CDR3 DNA reads TGCAGTGCTAGAGCTACAGGGGAGCTGTTTTTT. This codes for CSARATGELFF.

This clonotype came up many times. The chain couples TRBV7-8 to TRBJ1-1; D uncertain. This CDR3 is built from 13 residues. CDR1 and CDR2 (germline): SGHVS, FQNEAQ. Trimming left V 2 bases short and J 5 bases short, with 9 bases between. This chain's CDR3 is CASSLSAGTEAFF. CDR3 sequence (DNA): TGTGCCAGCAGCTTATCCGCGGGGACTGAAGCTTTCTTT.

This clonotype has a count of ten or more. The gene calls are TRBV2 and TRBJ2-2, with 7 nucleotides matching TRBD1. Germline CDR1 and CDR2: SNHLY and FYNNEI. V trimming: 6 bases; J trimming: 3 bases; junction bases outside the gene matches: 4. This CDR3 is 14 amino acids long. The CDR3 region is CASRGQTYTGELFF. For the CDR3, the DNA is TGTGCCAGCAGGGGACAGACCTACACCGGGGAGCTGTTTTTT.

With respect to this clonotype: This may be a read error, as it is one base from a much larger clone. The rearrangement joins TRBV7-9 to TRBJ1-1; 8 positions match TRBD1. The CDR3 loop spans 17 amino acids. V lost 3 bases, J lost 1 base, and 10 bases stayed unmatched. The germline CDR1 and CDR2 sequences are SEHNR and FQNEAQ (reference sequence). CDR3 coding DNA: TGTGCCAGCAGCTTGCCCCGGAAACAGGGGGGGAACACTGAAGCTTTCTTT. Encoded protein: CASSLPRKQGGNTEAFF. The complete variable domain, with remaining parts taken from reference TRBV7-9 and TRBJ1-1, reads DTGVSQNPRHKITKRGQNVTFRCDPISEHNRLYWYRQTLGQGPEFLTYFQNEAQLEKSRLLSDRFSAERPKGSFSTLEIQRTEQGDSAMYLCASSLPRKQGGNTEAFFGQGTRLTVV.